The 25 T cell receptor beta chains below all came from one sample that was sequenced in a study of molecular identifiers for immune sequencing clone quantification. TCRdb independently ran MiXCR on the PCR reads; one entry per CDR3 protein. The data show about half a million distinct CDR3 sequences, about a quarter seen once. Material for sequencing was naive CD8+ T cells from blood, with Jurkat cell RNA spiked in. The subset was: FACS-sorted CD8+CD4-CCR7+CD45RA+ naive T cells. The receptors come from a human donor in good health. Some libraries in this study had Jurkat cell RNA spiked in.

The table lists this clonotype with many counts. The chain is built from TRBV5-1 and TRBJ1-4, with 7 bases aligning to TRBD1. Germline values: CDR1 SGHRS, CDR2 YFSETQ. The CDR3 sequence is 15 residues long. V shed 7 bases and J 8 bases; nucleotides not matched to a gene: 14. The CDR3 spells CASGDPDRAGEKLFF. In DNA form, the CDR3 reads TGCGCCAGCGGCGATCCCGACAGGGCAGGGGAAAAACTGTTTTTT.

A few counts support this clonotype. J is TRBJ1-1 and V is TRBV18; the D is unclear. CDR3 length equals 14 residues. V was shortened by 3 bases and J by 3 bases, with 11 bases between the two germline ends. The germline V gene has CDR1 KGHSH and CDR2 LQKENI. The CDR3 nucleotides read TGTGCCAGCTCACCCCCAGACAAGTACACTGAAGCTTTCTTT. It translates to CASSPPDKYTEAFF.

This clonotype has a count of ten or more. The rearrangement uses TRBV7-6 and TRBJ2-3, with D unresolved. Germline loops: CDR1 SGHVS, CDR2 FNYEAQ. V lost 4 bases, J lost 6 bases, and 8 bases lay in between. CDR3 length: 12 residues. CDR3: CASSYGVDTQYF. The DNA for the CDR3 is TGTGCCAGCAGCTACGGTGTGGATACGCAGTATTTT.

This clonotype was detected ten times or more. The chain employs TRBV7-8 and TRBJ2-1; D is possibly TRBD1 (6 bases). V was clipped by 1 base and J by 0 bases, with 13 bases between them. CDR1 and CDR2 (germline): SGHVS, FQNEAQ. This CDR3 has 17 residues. The CDR3 DNA sequence: TGTGCCAGCAGCTTAGGCAGGGGCCAAAACTCCTACAATGAGCAGTTCTTC. Translated, it gives CASSLGRGQNSYNEQFF.

This clonotype was seen only a few times. The J gene is TRBJ1-5, the V gene TRBV19; D is undetermined. In germline, CDR1 is LNHDA, CDR2 SQIVND (reference sequence). The CDR3 consists of 14 residues. V dropped 7 bases and J dropped 0 bases, with 10 bases sitting between them. CDR3 sequence: CASTIDISNQPQHF. The CDR3 DNA is TGTGCCAGTACCATAGACATTAGCAATCAGCCCCAGCATTTT.

This clonotype was seen a few times. V is TRBV10-3 and J is TRBJ2-5; the D gene is possibly TRBD2 (6 bases). Germline CDR1 reads ENHRY; CDR2 reads SYGVKD. This CDR3 is 14 amino acids long. Deletions cut 0 bases from V and 4 bases from J, with 9 bases between. CDR3 region: CAISESEGLETQYF. CDR3 bases: TGTGCCATCAGTGAGTCGGAGGGACTAGAGACCCAGTACTTC.

Remarks on this clonotype: A much larger clone is a single base away; this may be a read error. The rearrangement uses TRBV5-1 and TRBJ2-7; D is ambiguous. The V gene lost 6 bases and the J gene lost 0 bases, with 13 bases spanning the gap. There are 14 residues in the CDR3. Germline assignment: CDR1 SGHRS and CDR2 YFSETQ. The CDR3 DNA reads as TGCGCCAGCAACTGGTTGGCCAGCTCCTACGAGCAGTACTTC. It yields the protein CASNWLASSYEQYF.

Ten or more counts support this clonotype. This rearrangement joins TRBV5-6 to TRBJ1-3; no firm D call. Germline assignment: CDR1 SGHDT and CDR2 YYEEEE. The germline V and J ends were trimmed by 0 bases and 0 bases, with 7 bases remaining between them. The CDR3 totals 15 residues. CDR3 protein: CASSLGGVSGNTIYF. The CDR3 DNA reads as TGTGCCAGCAGCTTGGGCGGGGTCTCTGGAAACACCATATATTTT.

This clonotype was detected many times. V is TRBV7-8 and J is TRBJ2-3, with 8 bases lining up with TRBD2. This CDR3 contains 17 residues. The J segment lost 0 bases and the V segment lost 1 base, leaving 6 bases of the junction unmatched. The germline V gene encodes CDR1 SGHVS and CDR2 FQNEAQ. The CDR3 spells CASSLVGSGASTDTQYF. The CDR3 DNA follows: TGTGCCAGCAGCTTAGTCGGTAGCGGGGCGAGCACAGATACGCAGTATTTT.

This clonotype was picked up one time. The chain joins TRBV12-3 or TRBV12-4 to TRBJ2-3, with D perhaps being TRBD1 or TRBD2 (5 bases each). This CDR3 is 16 amino acids long. V was clipped by 3 bases and J by 0 bases, with 13 bases between them. CDR3 coding DNA: TGTGCCAGCAGTTTGATGGGGGTCTCTAGCACAGATACGCAGTATTTT. Translated: CASSLMGVSSTDTQYF.

This clonotype was seen only once. This may stem from a read error, because a much larger clone lies one nucleotide away. The chain combines TRBV7-9 with TRBJ2-3; no clear D. Germline assignment: CDR1 SEHNR and CDR2 FQNEAQ (reference sequence). The V and J ends lost 3 bases and 2 bases respectively, with 15 bases between them. The CDR3 runs 16 residues. The CDR3 region is CASSLSRNLYTDTQYF. CDR3 coding DNA: TGTGCCAGCAGCTTGTCCAGGAACCTTTACACAGATACGCAGTATTTT.

V and J are TRBV20-1 and TRBJ1-1; D gene unclear. The ends were cut back, 6 bases at V and 5 bases at J, with 7 bases in the middle. Germline V gene lookup returns CDR1 DFQATT and CDR2 SNEGSKA (reference sequence). The length of the CDR3 is 10 residues. The CDR3 here is CSALLTEAFF. CDR3 bases: TGCAGTGCGCTATTAACTGAAGCTTTCTTT.

Only a few counts were recorded for this clonotype. The chain recombines TRBV7-9 with TRBJ2-1, with a tentative D call TRBD2 (5 bases). CDR1 is SEHNR, CDR2 FQNEAQ, per germline (reference sequence). This CDR3 comprises 16 residues. Trimming cost V 5 bases and J 2 bases, with 16 bases left between them. The CDR3: CASSQVGGYAYNEQFF. For the CDR3, the DNA is TGTGCCAGCAGCCAGGTGGGCGGGTACGCCTACAATGAGCAGTTCTTC.

This clonotype came up a few times. A much larger clone lies a single base off, so this may be a read error. The chain uses TRBV4-1 and TRBJ2-5, with D unresolved. Germline V lookup: CDR1 MGHRA, CDR2 YSYEKL. Trimming pared 1 base from V and 4 bases from J, leaving 7 bases between. The CDR3 is made up of 13 amino acids. The CDR3 spells CASSQGGAETQYF. CDR3 sequence (DNA): TGCGCCAGCAGCCAAGGCGGAGCAGAGACCCAGTACTTC.

This clonotype has just a few counts. CDR3 sequence reads: CAWGYRGTVNTEAFF. The CDR3 nucleotides are TGTGCCTGGGGTTACAGGGGAACGGTGAACACTGAAGCTTTCTTT. V gene TRBV30 combines with J gene TRBJ1-1; 7 bases align to TRBD1. Germline loops: CDR1 GTSNPN, CDR2 SVGIG (reference sequence). The CDR3 is made up of 15 amino acids. The V segment lost 5 bases and the J segment 0 bases; nucleotides outside the gene matches: 9.

This clonotype was counted ten times or more. The chain joins TRBV7-9 to TRBJ2-3, with 7 bases aligning to TRBD1. The ends lost 5 bases at V and 11 bases at J; junction bases unmatched: 10. The germline V gene has CDR1 SEHNR and CDR2 FQNEAQ (reference sequence). The CDR3 runs to 13 residues. For the CDR3, the DNA is TGTGCCAGCAGCGATCGGGACAGCTCAGGGCAGTATTTT. Encoded protein: CASSDRDSSGQYF.

This chain connects TRBV29-1 to TRBJ1-4; D gene ambiguous. Germline loops: CDR1 SQVTM, CDR2 ANQGSEA. The CDR3 loop spans 13 amino acids. The V end was cut by 5 bases, the J end by 4 bases, with 11 bases between. In nucleotides, the CDR3 is TGCAGCGTTTCTGGGCTAAGTAATGAAAAACTGTTTTTT. The encoded protein is CSVSGLSNEKLFF. The whole variable domain, filled in from reference TRBV29-1 and TRBJ1-4, reads SAVISQKPSRDICQRGTSLTIQCQVDSQVTMMFWYRQQPGQSLTLIATANQGSEATYESGFVIDKFPISRPNLTFSTLTVSNMSPEDSSIYLCSVSGLSNEKLFFGSGTQLSVL.

V is TRBV19 and J is TRBJ2-4, with D perhaps TRBD1 (6 bases). V gave up 6 bases and J gave up 12 bases, with 12 bases separating them. The CDR3 sequence is 11 residues long. CDR1 and CDR2 (germline): LNHDA, SQIVND (reference sequence). CDR3 region: CASSLQGDQYF. The CDR3 DNA reads as TGTGCCAGTAGCCTACAGGGAGATCAGTACTTC.

The rearrangement uses TRBV5-1 and TRBJ2-2; D ambiguous. Between the trimmed V and J ends, which lost 0 bases and 7 bases, there was a span of 7 bases. From germline, CDR1 is SGHRS and CDR2 YFSETQ. This CDR3 contains 13 residues. The CDR3 loop is CASSLAPGGELFF. The CDR3 region has the DNA TGCGCCAGCAGCTTGGCCCCGGGCGGGGAGCTGTTTTTT.

This clonotype showed up just once. One junction end does not reproduce the germline sequence, and a read error may be involved. The genes are TRBV24-1 and TRBJ2-1, with D possibly matching TRBD1 (6 bases). The germline V gene encodes CDR1 KGHDR and CDR2 SFDVKD. This CDR3 comprises 16 residues. The DNA for the CDR3 is TGTGCCACCAGTGATCCCGACACCGAAGGGGACAATGAGGAGTTCTTC. Translating it yields CATSDPDTEGDNEEFF.

The chain employs TRBV20-1 and TRBJ1-5; D is undetermined. Trimming cost V 3 bases and J 2 bases, with 17 bases left between them. CDR3 size: 16 residues. Germline V CDR1 and CDR2: DFQATT, SNEGSKA (reference sequence). CDR3 amino acids: CSASPQATKGNQPQHF. In nucleotides, the CDR3 is TGCAGTGCTAGTCCCCAGGCCACTAAGGGCAATCAGCCCCAGCATTTT.

This clonotype has more than one count but fewer than ten. The chain recombines TRBV28 with TRBJ2-5; 7 bases fit TRBD1. V trimming: 5 bases; J trimming: 5 bases; junction bases outside the gene matches: 5. This CDR3 has 13 residues. Germline lookup yields CDR1 MDHEN and CDR2 SYDVKM. This CDR3 reads CASSTGQSETQYF. Written as DNA, the CDR3 is TGTGCCAGCAGTACGGGACAGTCGGAGACCCAGTACTTC. Variable domain in full (rest from reference TRBV28 and TRBJ2-5): DVKVTQSSRYLVKRTGEKVFLECVQDMDHENMFWYRQDPGLGLRLIYFSYDVKMKEKGDIPEGYSVSREKKERFSLILESASTNQTSMYLCASSTGQSETQYFGPGTRLLVL.

There are a few counts of this clonotype. This sequence joins TRBV20-1 and TRBJ2-7; TRBD1 might be the D (6 bases). The V end lost 6 bases, the J end lost 2 bases, and 17 bases lay between the germline ends. Germline values: CDR1 DFQATT, CDR2 SNEGSKA (reference sequence). This CDR3 is built from 14 residues. The chain's CDR3 is CSATRTDTTYEQYF. Written as DNA, the CDR3 is TGCAGTGCCACAAGGACAGACACAACCTACGAGCAGTACTTC.

The rearrangement joins TRBV19 to TRBJ1-5, with no clear D. This CDR3 comprises 15 residues. V lost 0 bases and J 7 bases, leaving 13 bases between the germline ends. Per germline, CDR1 LNHDA and CDR2 SQIVND (reference sequence). DNA for the CDR3: TGTGCCAGTAGTATAGATGCCGGGGTTGGGCAGCCCCAGCATTTT. Translated, it gives CASSIDAGVGQPQHF.

Note on this clonotype: At one boundary the junction diverges from the germline segment, which might be a read error. The V and J genes are TRBV2 and TRBJ1-5, with a possible D match to TRBD1 (6 bases). The germline V gene has CDR1 SNHLY and CDR2 FYNNEI. The CDR3 is 14 residues long. DNA of the CDR3: TGTGCCAGCAGTTTCCGGGGGGCTGGGCAGCCCCGGCATTTT. The encoded protein is CASSFRGAGQPRHF. The entire variable domain, with the rest obtained from reference TRBV2 and TRBJ1-5, is as follows: EPEVTQTPSHQVTQMGQEVILRCVPISNHLYFYWYRQILGQKVEFLVSFYNNEISEKSEIFDDQFSVERPDGSNFTLKIRSTKLEDSAMYFCASSFRGAGQPRHFGDGTRLSIL.